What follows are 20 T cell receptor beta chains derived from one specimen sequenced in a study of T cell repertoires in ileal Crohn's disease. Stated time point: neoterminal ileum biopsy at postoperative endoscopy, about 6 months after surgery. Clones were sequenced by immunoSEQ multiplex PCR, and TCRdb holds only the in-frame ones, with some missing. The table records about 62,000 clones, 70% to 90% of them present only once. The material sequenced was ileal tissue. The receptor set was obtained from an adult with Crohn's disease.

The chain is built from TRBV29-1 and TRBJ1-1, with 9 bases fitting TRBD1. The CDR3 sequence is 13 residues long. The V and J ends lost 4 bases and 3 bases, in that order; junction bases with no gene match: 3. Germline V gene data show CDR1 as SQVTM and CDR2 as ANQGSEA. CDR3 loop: CSVGGQGHTEAFF. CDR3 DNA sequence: TGCAGCGTTGGGGGACAGGGCCACACTGAAGCTTTCTTT. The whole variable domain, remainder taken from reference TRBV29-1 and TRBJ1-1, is SAVISQKPSRDICQRGTSLTIQCQVDSQVTMMFWYRQQPGQSLTLIATANQGSEATYESGFVIDKFPISRPNLTFSTLTVSNMSPEDSSIYLCSVGGQGHTEAFFGQGTRLTVV.

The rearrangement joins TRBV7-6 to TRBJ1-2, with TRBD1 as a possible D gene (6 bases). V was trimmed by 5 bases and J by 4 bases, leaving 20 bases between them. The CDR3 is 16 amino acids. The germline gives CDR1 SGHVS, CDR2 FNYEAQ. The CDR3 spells CASSLDDRTTSYGYTF. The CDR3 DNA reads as TGTGCCAGCAGCCTCGACGACAGGACCACAAGCTATGGCTACACCTTC. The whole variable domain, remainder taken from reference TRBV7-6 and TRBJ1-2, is GAGVSQSPRYKVTKRGQDVALRCDPISGHVSLYWYRQALGQGPEFLTYFNYEAQQDKSGLPNDRFSAERPEGSISTLTIQRTEQRDSAMYRCASSLDDRTTSYGYTFGSGTRLTVV.

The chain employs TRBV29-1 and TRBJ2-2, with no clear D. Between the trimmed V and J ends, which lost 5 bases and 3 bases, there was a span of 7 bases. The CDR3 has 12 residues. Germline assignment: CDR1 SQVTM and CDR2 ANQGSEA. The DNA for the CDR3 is TGCAGCGTTCGTGTTCACACCGGGGAGCTGTTTTTT. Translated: CSVRVHTGELFF.

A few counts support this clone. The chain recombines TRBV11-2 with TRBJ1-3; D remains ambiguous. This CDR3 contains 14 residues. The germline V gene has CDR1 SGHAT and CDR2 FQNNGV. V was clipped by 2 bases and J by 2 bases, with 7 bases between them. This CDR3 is CASSLTAAGNTIYF. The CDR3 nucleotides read TGTGCCAGCAGCTTAACGGCGGCTGGAAACACCATATATTTT.

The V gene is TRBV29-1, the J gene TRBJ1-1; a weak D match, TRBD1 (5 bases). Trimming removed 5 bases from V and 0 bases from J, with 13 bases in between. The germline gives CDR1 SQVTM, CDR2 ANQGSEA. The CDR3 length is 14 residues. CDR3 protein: CSVTSTVMNTEAFF. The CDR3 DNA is TGCAGCGTTACCTCGACAGTCATGAACACTGAAGCTTTCTTT.

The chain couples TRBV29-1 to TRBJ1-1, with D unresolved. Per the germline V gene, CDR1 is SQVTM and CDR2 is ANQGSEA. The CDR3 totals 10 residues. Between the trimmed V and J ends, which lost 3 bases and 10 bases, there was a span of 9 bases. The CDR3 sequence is CSVDGRTAFF. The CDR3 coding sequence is TGCAGCGTTGATGGCCGTACAGCTTTCTTT.

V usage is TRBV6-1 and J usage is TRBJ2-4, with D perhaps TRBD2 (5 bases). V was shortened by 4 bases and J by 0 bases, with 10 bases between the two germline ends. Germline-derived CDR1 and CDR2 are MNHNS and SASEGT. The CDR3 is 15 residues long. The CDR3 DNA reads TGTGCCAGCAGTGGATGGGAGATAGCCAAAAACATTCAGTACTTC. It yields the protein CASSGWEIAKNIQYF.

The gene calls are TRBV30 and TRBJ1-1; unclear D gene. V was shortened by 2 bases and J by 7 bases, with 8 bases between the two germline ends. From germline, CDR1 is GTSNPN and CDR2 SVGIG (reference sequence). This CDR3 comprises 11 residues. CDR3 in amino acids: CAWSQEDEAFF. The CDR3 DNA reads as TGTGCCTGGAGTCAGGAGGATGAAGCTTTCTTT.

The CDR3 here is CASSSSGTGTEKLFF. The CDR3 nucleotides read TGTGCCAGCAGCTCCTCCGGGACAGGGACCGAAAAACTGTTTTTT. The rearrangement joins TRBV9 to TRBJ1-4, with 9 bases lining up with TRBD1. The ends lost 4 bases at V and 8 bases at J; junction bases unmatched: 9. Germline CDR1 reads SGDLS; CDR2 reads YYNGEE. There are 15 residues in the CDR3.

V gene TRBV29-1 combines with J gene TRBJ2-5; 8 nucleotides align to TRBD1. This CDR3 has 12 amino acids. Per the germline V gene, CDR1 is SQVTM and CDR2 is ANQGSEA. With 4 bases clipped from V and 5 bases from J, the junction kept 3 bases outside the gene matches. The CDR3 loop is CSVAGGEETQYF. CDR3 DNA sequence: TGCAGCGTTGCAGGGGGCGAGGAGACCCAGTACTTC.

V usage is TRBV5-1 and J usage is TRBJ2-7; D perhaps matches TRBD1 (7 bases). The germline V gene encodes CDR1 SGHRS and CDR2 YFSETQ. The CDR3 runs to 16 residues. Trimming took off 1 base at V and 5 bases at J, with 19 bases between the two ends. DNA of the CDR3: TGCGCCAGCAGCTTGACAGGGGAGGTTCTGGTTCACGAGCAGTACTTC. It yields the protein CASSLTGEVLVHEQYF.

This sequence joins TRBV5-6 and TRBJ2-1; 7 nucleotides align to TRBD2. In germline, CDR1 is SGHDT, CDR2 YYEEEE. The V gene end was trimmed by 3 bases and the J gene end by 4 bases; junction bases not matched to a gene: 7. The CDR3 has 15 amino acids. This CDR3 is CASSSGLKKYNEQFF. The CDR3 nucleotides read TGTGCCAGCAGCTCGGGACTAAAGAAGTACAATGAGCAGTTCTTC.

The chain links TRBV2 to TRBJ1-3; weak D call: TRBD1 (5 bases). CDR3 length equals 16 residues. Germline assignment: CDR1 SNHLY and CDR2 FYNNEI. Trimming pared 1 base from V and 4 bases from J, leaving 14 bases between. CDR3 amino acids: CASSEEAQETGNTIYF. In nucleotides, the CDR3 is TGTGCCAGCAGTGAAGAGGCACAGGAAACGGGAAACACCATATATTTT.

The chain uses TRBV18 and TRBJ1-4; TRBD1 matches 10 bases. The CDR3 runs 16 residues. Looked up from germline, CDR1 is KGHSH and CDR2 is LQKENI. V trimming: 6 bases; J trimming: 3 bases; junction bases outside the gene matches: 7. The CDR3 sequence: CASSLNGQGANEKLFF. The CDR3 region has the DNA TGTGCCAGCTCCCTAAACGGACAGGGGGCTAATGAAAAACTGTTTTTT.

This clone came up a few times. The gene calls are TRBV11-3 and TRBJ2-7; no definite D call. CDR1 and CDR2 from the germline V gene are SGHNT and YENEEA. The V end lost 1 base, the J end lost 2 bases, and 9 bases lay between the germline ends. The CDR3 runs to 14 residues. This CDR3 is CASSLARGAYEQYF. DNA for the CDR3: TGTGCCAGCAGCTTAGCCCGAGGTGCCTACGAGCAGTACTTC. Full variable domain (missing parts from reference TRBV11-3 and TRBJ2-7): EAGVVQSPRYKIIEKKQPVAFWCNPISGHNTLYWYLQNLGQGPELLIRYENEEAVDDSQLPKDRFSAERLKGVDSTLKIQPAELGDSAVYLCASSLARGAYEQYFGPGTRLTVT.

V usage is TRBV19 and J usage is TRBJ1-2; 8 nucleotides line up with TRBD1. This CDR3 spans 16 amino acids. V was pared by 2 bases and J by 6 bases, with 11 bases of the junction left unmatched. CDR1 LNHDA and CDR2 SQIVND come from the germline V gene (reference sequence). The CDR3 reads CASSILGQGALDGYTF. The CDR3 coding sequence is TGTGCCAGTAGTATACTAGGCCAGGGGGCTCTCGATGGCTACACCTTC.

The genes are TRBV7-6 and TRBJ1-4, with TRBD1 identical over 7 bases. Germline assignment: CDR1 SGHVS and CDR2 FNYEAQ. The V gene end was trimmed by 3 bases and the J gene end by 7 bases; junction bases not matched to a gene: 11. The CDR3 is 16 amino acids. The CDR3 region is CASSFRGIGSGEKLFF. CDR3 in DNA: TGTGCCAGCAGCTTCAGGGGGATTGGTTCCGGTGAAAAACTGTTTTTT.

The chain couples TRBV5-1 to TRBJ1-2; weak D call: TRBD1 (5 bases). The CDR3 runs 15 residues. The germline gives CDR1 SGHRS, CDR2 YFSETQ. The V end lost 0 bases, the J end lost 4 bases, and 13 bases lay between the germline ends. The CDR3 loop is CASSLAPDDSYGYTF. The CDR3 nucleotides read TGCGCCAGCAGCTTGGCACCGGATGACAGCTATGGCTACACCTTC.

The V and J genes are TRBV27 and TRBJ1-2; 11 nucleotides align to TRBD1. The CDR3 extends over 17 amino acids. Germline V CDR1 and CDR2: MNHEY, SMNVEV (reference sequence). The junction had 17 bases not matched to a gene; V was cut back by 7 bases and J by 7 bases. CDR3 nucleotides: TGTGCCAGCACCGCAAGGACAGGGGGCGCCGGAGTATCTGGCTACACCTTC. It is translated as CASTARTGGAGVSGYTF.

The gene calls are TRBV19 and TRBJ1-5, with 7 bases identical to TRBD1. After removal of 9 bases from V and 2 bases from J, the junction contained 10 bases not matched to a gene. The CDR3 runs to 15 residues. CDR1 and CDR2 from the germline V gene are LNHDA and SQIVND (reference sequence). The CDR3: CASNQGGRGNQPQHF. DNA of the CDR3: TGTGCCAGCAACCAGGGGGGCAGGGGCAATCAGCCCCAGCATTTT.